Here is one TCR beta chain with its context. Its specificity is unknown. The table came from immunoSEQ multiplex PCR; TCRdb's copy has only in-frame clones and leaves some out. The sample carries 100,000 to 120,000 clones, approximately 90% recorded once. This specimen comes from a study of T cell responses to AZD1222 COVID-19 vaccine. The CDR3 contains 16 residues. CDR1 and CDR2 from the germline V gene are DFQATT and SNEGSKA (reference sequence). V lost 3 bases, J lost 0 bases, and 17 bases lay in between. Findings and caveats of the study: Nearly half of spike-specific TCRs reportedly target variant regions that are unmutated in the B.1.351 and B.1.1.7 variants. Most donors were white British, females outnumbered males, and clonal diversity was possibly underestimated. Breadth and depth of Spike-specific TCRs rose after two AZD1222 doses. Researchers report vaccine-associated CD4 TCRs spanning spike, with dominance at 160-218 and 743-854.

The source was peripheral blood, collected on day 0 of MenACWY control vaccination. J is TRBJ1-1 and V is TRBV20-1; no reliable D call. This sequence originates from an adult in good health. The CDR3 sequence is CSASWQPYPLNTEAFF. The CDR3 DNA sequence: TGCAGTGCTAGTTGGCAGCCGTACCCTTTGAACACTGAAGCTTTCTTT.